The entry that follows covers one T cell receptor beta chain sequence. This CDR3 spans 16 amino acids. Measured with immunoSEQ multiplex PCR; TCRdb has only the in-frame clones, and not every one. Seen here are roughly 140,000 clones, around nine tenths observed once, and the top ten hold around 3.5%. These data are taken from a study of T cell responses to AZD1222 COVID-19 vaccine. Specimen: peripheral blood, collected on day 0 of AZD1222 vaccination. The chain recombines TRBV7-5 with TRBJ1-5. TRBV7-5 is marked as a pseudogene. The sequence was obtained from an adult in good health. The CDR3 is CVRDPALGPSNQPQHF. The CDR3 DNA sequence: TGTGTCAGAGACCCCGCCCTGGGACCTAGCAATCAGCCCCAGCATTTT.